This T cell receptor beta chain comes out of a study of T cells in Graves' hyperthyroidism and ophthalmopathy (dated by TCRdb to between 2018 and 2021). The study in broad terms: Peripheral blood samples were taken at initial diagnosis, before any treatment was given. TCR V-J signatures able to tell the groups apart were searched for in a discovery cohort of 95 or so patients, of whom over 40 had Graves' ophthalmopathy and around 57 had stable Graves' hyperthyroidism. Prospective prediction of ophthalmopathy was tested in an independent validation cohort consisting of fewer than 20 hyperthyroidism patients and around 16 patients who later progressed to ophthalmopathy. The approximately 90 discovery patients were divided at random into training and test sets in a 7:3 ratio. In several Graves' hyperthyroidism patients, the study also compared T-cell repertoires from thyroid tissue with T-cell repertoires from blood. After sampling, hyperthyroidism patients received methimazole starting at 30 mg daily, and ophthalmopathy patients received high-dose intravenous methylprednisolone. The paper reports TCR Vbeta CDR3 sequencing of some 140 peripheral blood samples: 40 or so ophthalmopathy, over 70 hyperthyroidism and approximately 17 progressor patients. Overall results and qualifications from the work: Ophthalmopathy was separated from stable hyperthyroidism by a 13 V-J signature model, with around 88% sensitivity and approximately 84% specificity obtained in cross-validation and 80%/75% obtained in testing. In validation, the model predicted progression to ophthalmopathy a median of around six months before onset, with about 70% sensitivity and about 72% specificity. Most expanded thyroid clonotypes (frequency above 0.001) were also detected in blood, a finding suggesting that blood repertoires may reflect thyroid immune responses. No statistical method was used to fix the sample size in advance, and group allocation was not hidden from the investigators.

A patient counted as having stable Graves' hyperthyroidism if no progression to ophthalmopathy occurred over 18 months of follow-up. Hyperthyroidism patients were newly diagnosed, had a disease duration of under 2 months, and were aged 18 to 65 years. The study excluded patients with uncontrolled infections, other autoimmune diseases, pregnancy or lactation. Diagnoses were based on clinical symptoms, serum thyroxine and TRAb, thyroid ultrasound and orbital computed tomography. PBMCs were separated from approximately 9.9 ml of fresh peripheral blood using Ficoll-Paque density gradient centrifugation. Trizol reagent was used to extract total RNA, and RNA quality was then checked on an Agilent 2100 Bioanalyzer. TCR beta CDR3 regions were amplified from RNA transcripts. For the first round of RT-PCR on the TCR CDR3, the HTBI primer set was used together with the Qiagen OneStep RT-PCR kit. The libraries were constructed in a second round of multiplex PCR and then size-selected and purified. Libraries were sequenced paired-end with 100 bp reads on an Illumina HiSeq2000. On the study's bioinformatics: SOAPnuke was used to process the raw data, throwing out any read that contained adapters or uncalled bases, had a mean Phred below 15, or lacked an exact constant-primer or identifier match. COPE v1.2.5 was used to merge high-quality paired reads, and clonotypes were defined as unique nucleotide sequences. MiTCR v1.1 was used to align the clonotypes against IMGT TRBV, TRBD and TRBJ reference segments. The analysis was restricted to V-J combinations with a frequency above 0.0001, which together covered 99% to 99.2% of the repertoires. The TCS score was defined as F50 (clonal expansion) divided by E x V (chaos), with BLOSUM62-based TCRdist calculated between CDR3 peptides within each V-J. Welch's t-statistics and random forest reduced roughly 530 V-J features to 10 to 15, which were used in a naive Bayes classifier (R e1071). Thyroid-blood repertoire similarity was quantified with the Morisita-Horn index. In-frame beta chains were kept once TCRdb had trimmed the public reads at Q25 with fastp and called clones with MiXCR. CDR3 protein duplicates are merged, each entry listing the most common genes and DNA. The V and J calls, along with clone size, are taken from TCRdb and not from the paper's own processing. The sample profile shows 750,000 to 950,000 distinct CDR3 sequences; 38% of them were found once. The top ten clones comprise more than 7% of the sample.

About this clonotype itself: Its target antigen remains unknown. Base qualities are not at hand, and no much larger clone is one base apart.

Reading from cysteine to phenylalanine, the CDR3 counts 15 amino acids. Only the CDR3 portion is preserved as DNA: 45 bases, with reading frame beginning at the first base. CDR1 and CDR2 are read off the germline V gene as SGDLS and YYNGEE. The V end gives up 2 bases and the J end 3 bases, leaving 7 bases in the junction not matched to a gene. The sequence was obtained from a young man with Graves' hyperthyroidism. The V gene is TRBV9 and the J gene is TRBJ1-1; 7 of the junction bases match TRBD1. The sample taken for sequencing was blood. The nucleotides are TGTGCCAGCAGCGTCATAGGGACAGAGGACACTGAAGCTTTCTTT. The translation is CASSVIGTEDTEAFF.